Reported below is one TCR beta chain. The antigen remains undetermined. Here immunoSEQ multiplex PCR was the method, and the copy in TCRdb shows in-frame clones only, minus some. The data hold 57,000 or so clones, with around 73% observed a single time. After expansion with viral peptide pools in the ViraFEST assay, antigen-specific CD4+ T cells were sequenced. Researchers isolated CD4+ T cells once about 11 days of culture had elapsed. Vaccination of participants consisted of two doses of either the BNT162b2 or mRNA-1273 vaccine. On days 3 and 7, fresh IL-2 medium replaced half the medium. Germline assignment: CDR1 MDHEN and CDR2 SYDVKM. V dropped 5 bases and J dropped 4; count of bases not matched to a gene: 16. CDR3 length: 17 residues. These data originate in a study of vaccination effects on CD4 cells after COVID-19. Study-level results: Healthy vaccine recipients' vaccine-induced clones were almost all SARS-CoV-2 mono-reactive. Substantial clonal contraction characterized both infection- and vaccine-induced clones late after vaccination.

The source material was CD4+ T cells from PBMCs cultured with HCoV-229E spike peptides, sampled after COVID-19 vaccination. The TCR was taken from a human donor who received a COVID-19 vaccine. The chain is built from TRBV28 and TRBJ1-1, with TRBD1 matching 7 bases. The CDR3 DNA reads TGTGCCAGCAGTCCCCTACCGACAGGGTTAGTTGCCACTGAAGCTTTCTTT. Protein sequence: CASSPLPTGLVATEAFF.